This T cell receptor (beta chain) was obtained from a study of blood T cell repertoires in COVID-19. Looking at the study overall: T cells, B-cell-depleted T cells, or PBMCs supplied cDNA or gDNA.

Profiling relied on immunoSEQ multiplex PCR, and the TCRdb table lists in-frame clones only, not all of them. The table has more than 85,000 clones, 82% seen once. Trimming took 7 bases from V and 4 from J; bases not matched to a gene: 21. The CDR3 extends over 19 amino acids. The sample was peripheral blood. The source of this sequence is a woman of 80 years or more with acute or convalescent COVID-19. The chain carries TRBV23-1 and TRBJ1-5; 8 nucleotides align to TRBD1. TRBV23-1 is an ORF, with its function uncertain. CDR3 amino acids: CASTSGGTGPSSGNQPQHF. The CDR3 region has the DNA TGCGCCAGCACCAGTGGCGGGACAGGCCCTTCAAGTGGAAATCAGCCCCAGCATTTT.